These 6 T cell receptor beta chains originate from one sample sequenced in a study of Graves' ophthalmopathy and Graves' hyperthyroidism (dated by TCRdb to 2016 to 2019). Data came from an Illumina HiSeq 2000. For repertoire sequencing, the TCR beta CDR3 regions were amplified from RNA transcripts. HTBI primers and the Qiagen OneStep RT-PCR kit were used in a first-round RT-PCR, which was followed by a second-round multiplex PCR, size selection and purification. The public reads were quality trimmed at Q25 with fastp and then assembled into clones with MiXCR by TCRdb, keeping productive beta chains. Rows with one shared CDR3 protein collapse into an entry with the most common genes and DNA. The table for this sample lists roughly 610,000 distinct CDR3 sequences; 20% to 25% of them were counted only once. Together, the top ten hold about 6.6% of the sample. Sequenced: peripheral blood. The source is a young woman with stable Graves' hyperthyroidism. Some clones in this sample may be carry-over from other donors' samples. Donor details come from another sample of the same person, matched by shared clones.

This clonotype has at least ten counts. This chain joins TRBV12-3 or TRBV12-4 and TRBJ2-2; D is unresolved. The V end lost 5 bases, the J end lost 0 bases, and 1 base lay between the germline ends. The CDR3 is made up of 12 amino acids. The DNA of the CDR3 is TGTGCCAGCAGTACGAACACCGGGGAGCTGTTTTTT. It codes for CASSTNTGELFF.

At least ten counts were recorded for this clonotype. J is TRBJ2-5 and V is TRBV15; TRBD1 matches 7 bases. The CDR3 runs to 14 residues. Germline V gene sequence: CDR1 LNHNV, CDR2 YYDKDF (reference sequence). V lost 6 bases to trimming and J lost 3 bases; unmatched junction nucleotides: 7. CDR3 sequence: CATRPGTDKETQYF. The CDR3 nucleotides read TGTGCCACCAGACCCGGGACAGATAAAGAGACCCAGTACTTC. The full variable domain, its missing parts supplied by reference TRBV15 and TRBJ2-5, is DAMVIQNPRYQVTQFGKPVTLSCSQTLNHNVMYWYQQKSSQAPKLLFHYYDKDFNNEADTPDNFQSRRPNTSFCFLDIRSPGLGDTAMYLCATRPGTDKETQYFGPGTRLLVL.

This clonotype was found many times. DNA of the CDR3: TGTGCCAGCAGTGGGACATTCCCCAATGAGCAGTTCTTC. It yields the protein CASSGTFPNEQFF. V and J are TRBV6-1 and TRBJ2-1, with D possibly matching TRBD1 (5 bases). The V gene's germline CDR1 is MNHNS and CDR2 SASEGT. The CDR3 is made up of 13 amino acids. Trimming removed 4 bases at V and 6 bases at J, with 10 bases between.

The sample holds many counts of this clonotype. V gene TRBV29-1 combines with J gene TRBJ1-1; 8 bases align to TRBD1. The germline V gene has CDR1 SQVTM and CDR2 ANQGSEA. This CDR3 is 13 amino acids long. After removal of 6 bases from V and 4 bases from J, the junction contained 7 bases not matched to a gene. The CDR3 spells CSVDRGSGTEAFF. Written as DNA, the CDR3 is TGCAGCGTCGACAGGGGCTCGGGCACTGAAGCTTTCTTT. Using reference TRBV29-1 and TRBJ1-1 for the parts outside the CDR3, the full variable domain is SAVISQKPSRDICQRGTSLTIQCQVDSQVTMMFWYRQQPGQSLTLIATANQGSEATYESGFVIDKFPISRPNLTFSTLTVSNMSPEDSSIYLCSVDRGSGTEAFFGQGTRLTVV.

This clonotype turned up a few times. This sequence joins TRBV28 and TRBJ1-2; D remains ambiguous. Deletions cut 2 bases from V and 4 bases from J, with 8 bases between. The CDR3 contains 13 residues. Per germline, CDR1 MDHEN and CDR2 SYDVKM. The CDR3: CASSLTDPYGYTF. The CDR3 nucleotides are TGTGCCAGCAGTTTAACAGACCCCTATGGCTACACCTTC.

This clonotype was detected many times. The chain couples TRBV27 to TRBJ1-1; TRBD1 is a possible D gene (5 bases). This CDR3 is 14 amino acids long. V lost 2 bases, J lost 4 bases, and 11 bases lay in between. Germline CDR1 reads MNHEY; CDR2 reads SMNVEV (reference sequence). The CDR3 spells CASSLQMGVTEAFF. In DNA form, the CDR3 reads TGTGCCAGCAGTTTACAGATGGGGGTCACTGAAGCTTTCTTT.